This T cell receptor beta chain originates from a study of blood T cell repertoires in COVID-19 (dated by TCRdb to the early 2020s). Some background on the complete study: Collaborator samples came from the United States, Italy and Spain and covered acute and convalescent phases of COVID-19. Sample metadata almost always included a de-identified subject ID, COVID-19 status, age in years and sex. The repertoires were released in a freely available public database intended as a resource for research on the immune response to SARS-CoV-2. The dataset comprised deeply sampled blood TCRbeta repertoires from subjects exposed to, actively infected with, or recovered from COVID-19. Where HLA class I and class II types were available, the types were taken from metadata supplied by the sample provider, not from assay-based typing. The samples were drawn from the first 160 participants of the ongoing ImmuneRACE study and from about 1,200 subjects provided by 6 global collaborators. The material from the prospective study consisted of cDNA or gDNA derived from T cells, B-cell-depleted T cells, or PBMCs.

In regard to this clone: It has no known antigen specificity. Base qualities are not recorded, but no much larger clone differs from it by a single base.

TCRbeta CDR3 regions were amplified from genomic DNA by means of the immunoSEQ Assay, a bias-controlled multiplex PCR. For the original study's pipeline: The number of nucleated cells in each sample was estimated from the amplification of reference gene primers within the assay. To quantify the absolute abundance of each unique TCRbeta CDR3 rearrangement, sequence reads were collapsed and filtered. For each sample, productive Simpson clonality was calculated as the square root of Simpson's diversity index over productive rearrangements. TCRdb re-hosts the immuneACCESS table, in-frame sequences only. Its copies lack some clones; in the studies checked, an unresolved V gene accounts for under half of them, and the cause for the rest is not known. That table supplies the V and J calls and clone size; D and trimming were determined from the DNA. The sample table lists about 62,000 clones, 85% to 90% of them with a count of one. 1% to 1.5% of the sample rests with the top ten.

Findings and caveats that apply to the study as a whole: The amount of clinical and demographic metadata varied by source and participant and was provided uncurated.

The collaborating institutions used their own protocols to collect whole blood in K2EDTA tubes. For TCRbeta analysis, collaborator samples were shipped as frozen whole blood, as isolated PBMCs, or as DNA extracted from either sample type. The receptor was isolated from a woman in her fifties or sixties with acute or convalescent COVID-19. Sequencing input: peripheral blood.

This receptor carries the CDR3 CASSGEANTEAFF. At the DNA level, the sequence is TGTGCCAGCAGTGGGGAGGCCAACACTGAAGCTTTCTTT. The rearrangement joined TRBV2 to TRBJ1-1, with the D gene call left open. The CDR3 contains 13 residues, cysteine and phenylalanine counted. The read is trimmed to its CDR3 DNA, 39 bases read in frame from base 1. CDR1 and CDR2 (SNHLY, FYNNEI) derive from the germline V gene. The trim is 4 bases for V and 2 bases for J, with a gap of 8 bases between the germline ends.